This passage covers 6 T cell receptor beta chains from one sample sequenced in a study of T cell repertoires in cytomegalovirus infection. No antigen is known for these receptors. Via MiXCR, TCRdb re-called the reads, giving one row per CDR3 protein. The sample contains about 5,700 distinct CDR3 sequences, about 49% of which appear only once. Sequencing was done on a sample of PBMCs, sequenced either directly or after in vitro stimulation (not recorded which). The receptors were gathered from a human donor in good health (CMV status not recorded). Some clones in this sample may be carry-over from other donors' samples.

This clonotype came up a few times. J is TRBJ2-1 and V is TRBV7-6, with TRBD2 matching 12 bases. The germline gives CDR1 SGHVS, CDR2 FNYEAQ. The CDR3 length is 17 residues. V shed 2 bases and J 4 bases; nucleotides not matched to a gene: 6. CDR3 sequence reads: CASSLTTSGGLYNEQFF. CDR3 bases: TGTGCCAGCAGCTTAACGACTAGCGGGGGTCTATACAATGAGCAGTTCTTC.

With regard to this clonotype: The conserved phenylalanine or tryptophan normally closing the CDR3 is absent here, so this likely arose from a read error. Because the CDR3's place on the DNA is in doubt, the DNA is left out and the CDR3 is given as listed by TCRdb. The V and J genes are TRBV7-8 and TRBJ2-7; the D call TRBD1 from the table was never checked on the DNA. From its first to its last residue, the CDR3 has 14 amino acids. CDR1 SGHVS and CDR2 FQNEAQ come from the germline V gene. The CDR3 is CDSRLDTPCDERYL.

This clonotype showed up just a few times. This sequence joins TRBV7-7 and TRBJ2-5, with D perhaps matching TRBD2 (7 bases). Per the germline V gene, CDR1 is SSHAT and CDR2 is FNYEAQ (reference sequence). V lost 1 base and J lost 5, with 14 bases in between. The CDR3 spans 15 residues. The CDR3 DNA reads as TGTGCCAGCAGCTTAGGCAGGGGAGGGCGGGAGACCCAGTACTTC. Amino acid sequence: CASSLGRGGRETQYF.

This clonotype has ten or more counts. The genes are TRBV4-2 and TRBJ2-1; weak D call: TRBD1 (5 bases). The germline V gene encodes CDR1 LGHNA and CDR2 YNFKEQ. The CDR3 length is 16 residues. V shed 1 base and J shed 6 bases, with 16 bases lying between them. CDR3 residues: CASSQGEIGVRNEQFF. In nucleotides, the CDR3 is TGTGCCAGCAGCCAAGGAGAGATAGGGGTCCGCAATGAGCAGTTCTTC.

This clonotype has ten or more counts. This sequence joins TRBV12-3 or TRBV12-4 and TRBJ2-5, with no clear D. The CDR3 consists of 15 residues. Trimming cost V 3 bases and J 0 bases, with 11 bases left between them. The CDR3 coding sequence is TGTGCCAGCAGTTTTCGTCCGGAGAACCAAGAGACCCAGTACTTC. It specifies CASSFRPENQETQYF.

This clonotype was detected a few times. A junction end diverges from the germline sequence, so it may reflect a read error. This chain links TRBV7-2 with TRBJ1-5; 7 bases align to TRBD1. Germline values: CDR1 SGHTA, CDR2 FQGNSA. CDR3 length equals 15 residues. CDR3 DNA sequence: TGTTCCAGCGGCCCCGGGACAGCTAGCAATCAGCCCCATCATTTT. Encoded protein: CSSGPGTASNQPHHF.